A selection of T cell receptor beta chains follows, all from one sample in a study of shared clonotypes between healthy human individuals. Libraries were prepared by immunoSEQ multiplex PCR; TCRdb keeps only in-frame clonotypes and omits some of them. The profile covers hundreds of thousands of clones, with approximately 96% appearing a single time and roughly 0.1% taken by the ten largest. The material sequenced was naive CD8+ T cells sorted from blood. The receptor set was obtained from a woman in her twenties or thirties in good health. The CDR3 runs from the conserved cysteine through the conserved F or W. The D gene is left open where the match is weak. Size is omitted from some rows. Given values are once, few, many or a class for expanded clones.

cdr3_nt: TGTGCCAGTAGTATGGACAGTATCAATCAGCCCCAGCATTTT
cdr3_aa: CASSMDSINQPQHF
j_call: TRBJ1-5
v_call: TRBV19
d_call: NA
clone_size: NA

cdr3_nt: TGTGCCAGCAGCTCCCAGGGGGCTCCGACTAATGAAAAACTGTTTTTT
cdr3_aa: CASSSQGAPTNEKLFF
j_call: TRBJ1-4
v_call: TRBV27
d_call: TRBD1
clone_size: NA

cdr3_nt: TGTGCCAGCAGTTCTCAGGGTAGCAATCAGCCCCAGCATTTT
cdr3_aa: CASSSQGSNQPQHF
j_call: TRBJ1-5
v_call: TRBV28
d_call: NA
clone_size: NA

cdr3_nt: TGCAGCGTTGAAGGTCCCGGGACAGGGGGTATATATGAGCAGTTCTTC
cdr3_aa: CSVEGPGTGGIYEQFF
j_call: TRBJ2-1
v_call: TRBV29-1
d_call: TRBD1
clone_size: NA

cdr3_nt: TGTGCCAGCAGTTTGGTTGACGAGCAGTACTTC
cdr3_aa: CASSLVDEQYF
j_call: TRBJ2-7
v_call: TRBV27
d_call: NA
clone_size: NA

cdr3_nt: TGCGCCACCTCACCGAGACAGGGGTTTAGCGGGGAGACCCAGTACTTC
cdr3_aa: CATSPRQGFSGETQYF
j_call: TRBJ2-5
v_call: TRBV4-1
d_call: NA
clone_size: NA

cdr3_nt: TGTGCCAGCAGCCCCTTCGTGGGCGGGAGGGCAGAGACCCAGTACTTC
cdr3_aa: CASSPFVGGRAETQYF
j_call: TRBJ2-5
v_call: TRBV7-9
d_call: TRBD2
clone_size: NA

cdr3_nt: TGTGCCTCCGGTCGGGGGGCTTACAATGAGCAGTTCTTC
cdr3_aa: CASGRGAYNEQFF
j_call: TRBJ2-1
v_call: TRBV27
d_call: NA
clone_size: NA

cdr3_nt: TGCAGCGTTGAAGGGGGACTAGCGGATTCTTCCTACAATGAGCAGTTCTTC
cdr3_aa: CSVEGGLADSSYNEQFF
j_call: TRBJ2-1
v_call: TRBV29-1
d_call: TRBD2
clone_size: NA

cdr3_nt: TGTGCCAGCAGCGAGGACAGCGCGGAGATGGGGACTGAAGCTTTCTTT
cdr3_aa: CASSEDSAEMGTEAFF
j_call: TRBJ1-1
v_call: TRBV9
d_call: NA
clone_size: NA

cdr3_nt: TGTGCCAGCAGCCTGACAGGGTCAAATTCACCCCTCCACTTT
cdr3_aa: CASSLTGSNSPLHF
j_call: TRBJ1-6
v_call: TRBV28
d_call: TRBD1
clone_size: NA

cdr3_nt: TGTGCCAGCAGTTACGGGACCGAGGGAGGGGACACCGGGGAGCTGTTTTTT
cdr3_aa: CASSYGTEGGDTGELFF
j_call: TRBJ2-2
v_call: TRBV2
d_call: TRBD2
clone_size: once

cdr3_nt: TGTGCCACCGCCTTCGGGACAGGACCCATCTATGGCTACACCTTC
cdr3_aa: CATAFGTGPIYGYTF
j_call: TRBJ1-2
v_call: TRBV10-3
d_call: TRBD1
clone_size: NA

cdr3_nt: TGTGCCAGCAGTGCCGTTGGAACTTACAATGAGCAGTTCTTC
cdr3_aa: CASSAVGTYNEQFF
j_call: TRBJ2-1
v_call: TRBV2
d_call: NA
clone_size: NA

cdr3_nt: TGTGCCAGCAGGCTGGGGAGGGCCGCTTACAATGAGCAGTTCTTC
cdr3_aa: CASRLGRAAYNEQFF
j_call: TRBJ2-1
v_call: TRBV6-5
d_call: TRBD2
clone_size: NA

cdr3_nt: TGTGCCAGCAGCCCCCTCAGGGAGAATGAGCAGTTCTTC
cdr3_aa: CASSPLRENEQFF
j_call: TRBJ2-1
v_call: TRBV6-6
d_call: NA
clone_size: once

cdr3_nt: TGTGCCAGCATTGGGTGGTCATTAGTGGTGAACACCGGGGAGCTGTTTTTT
cdr3_aa: CASIGWSLVVNTGELFF
j_call: TRBJ2-2
v_call: TRBV28
d_call: NA
clone_size: NA

cdr3_nt: TGTGCCAGCAGTTACGCAGGTTATACTGAAGCTTTCTTT
cdr3_aa: CASSYAGYTEAFF
j_call: TRBJ1-1
v_call: TRBV6-5
d_call: NA
clone_size: NA

cdr3_nt: TGTGCCAGTAGTATAGATCCGACCGGCATCGCTCGCGAGCAGTACTTC
cdr3_aa: CASSIDPTGIAREQYF
j_call: TRBJ2-7
v_call: TRBV19
d_call: NA
clone_size: NA

cdr3_nt: TGTGCCATCAGTGAGGATCCGGATAATGAAAAACTGTTTTTT
cdr3_aa: CAISEDPDNEKLFF
j_call: TRBJ1-4
v_call: TRBV10-3
d_call: NA
clone_size: NA

cdr3_nt: TGTGCCAGCAGTTTAAGTCAAGGGTCTGGAAACACCATATATTTT
cdr3_aa: CASSLSQGSGNTIYF
j_call: TRBJ1-3
v_call: TRBV28
d_call: NA
clone_size: NA

cdr3_nt: TGTGCCAGCAGCCACAGGTCCCGACCCTACGAGCAGTACTTC
cdr3_aa: CASSHRSRPYEQYF
j_call: TRBJ2-7
v_call: TRBV14
d_call: NA
clone_size: NA

cdr3_nt: TGTGCCTCACGAGAAACGCCCATGAACACTGAAGCTTTCTTT
cdr3_aa: CASRETPMNTEAFF
j_call: TRBJ1-1
v_call: TRBV5-5
d_call: NA
clone_size: NA

cdr3_nt: TGTGCCAGCAGCCCAGGGGTACCAGATACGCAGTATTTT
cdr3_aa: CASSPGVPDTQYF
j_call: TRBJ2-3
v_call: TRBV5-4
d_call: NA
clone_size: NA

cdr3_nt: TGCGCCAGCAGCCTCGAGGGCGAGCAGTACTTC
cdr3_aa: CASSLEGEQYF
j_call: TRBJ2-7
v_call: TRBV5-1
d_call: NA
clone_size: NA

cdr3_nt: TGTGCCAGCAGTGACCCTACGTCGGGCAGGGAGCAGTACTTC
cdr3_aa: CASSDPTSGREQYF
j_call: TRBJ2-7
v_call: TRBV2
d_call: NA
clone_size: NA

cdr3_nt: TGTGCCACCGACGGGACAGGGTTAGGTCAGCCCCAGCATTTT
cdr3_aa: CATDGTGLGQPQHF
j_call: TRBJ1-5
v_call: TRBV15
d_call: TRBD1
clone_size: NA

cdr3_nt: TGTGCCAGCAGTTACTCCGGACCCACCTCTGATACGCAGTATTTT
cdr3_aa: CASSYSGPTSDTQYF
j_call: TRBJ2-3
v_call: TRBV6-6
d_call: NA
clone_size: once

cdr3_nt: TGTGCCAGCTCACCCGGGCCTCAAGAGACCCAGTACTTC
cdr3_aa: CASSPGPQETQYF
j_call: TRBJ2-5
v_call: TRBV6-5
d_call: NA
clone_size: NA

cdr3_nt: TGTGCCAGCAGTCTAAGGAGAGGCTCTGAAGCTTTCTTT
cdr3_aa: CASSLRRGSEAFF
j_call: TRBJ1-1
v_call: TRBV7-2
d_call: NA
clone_size: NA

cdr3_nt: TGTGCCAGCAGTTTATTGGGGGGGGCCAATGGCTACACCTTC
cdr3_aa: CASSLLGGANGYTF
j_call: TRBJ1-2
v_call: TRBV27
d_call: NA
clone_size: NA

cdr3_nt: TGCAGCGTTGAGGACAACTTCTCCTACGAGCAGTACTTC
cdr3_aa: CSVEDNFSYEQYF
j_call: TRBJ2-7
v_call: TRBV29-1
d_call: NA
clone_size: NA

cdr3_nt: TGCAGCGTTGGGCCAGGGGGAAAACCCACAGATACGCAGTATTTT
cdr3_aa: CSVGPGGKPTDTQYF
j_call: TRBJ2-3
v_call: TRBV29-1
d_call: TRBD1
clone_size: NA

cdr3_nt: TGTGCCACCACCTACGGACAGGGGTTAGATCAGCCCCAGCATTTT
cdr3_aa: CATTYGQGLDQPQHF
j_call: TRBJ1-5
v_call: TRBV19
d_call: TRBD1
clone_size: once

cdr3_nt: TGCGCCAGCAGCTTCCTACTAGCGAGGGACGAGCAGTACTTC
cdr3_aa: CASSFLLARDEQYF
j_call: TRBJ2-7
v_call: TRBV5-1
d_call: TRBD2
clone_size: NA

cdr3_nt: TGCGCCAGCAGCTACCGCGGGGGCGGGACTGAAGCTTTCTTT
cdr3_aa: CASSYRGGGTEAFF
j_call: TRBJ1-1
v_call: TRBV5-1
d_call: NA
clone_size: NA

cdr3_nt: TGTGCCAGCAGGCCTCAGGGGTTTTATGGCTACACCTTC
cdr3_aa: CASRPQGFYGYTF
j_call: TRBJ1-2
v_call: TRBV27
d_call: NA
clone_size: NA

cdr3_nt: TGTGCCAGCAGCTTAACCGGGACAGACGACTACGAGCAGTACTTC
cdr3_aa: CASSLTGTDDYEQYF
j_call: TRBJ2-7
v_call: TRBV28
d_call: TRBD1
clone_size: NA

cdr3_nt: TGTGCCAGCAGTTTCCCGACCGCCGGGACAGGGACCGGGGAGACCCAGTACTTC
cdr3_aa: CASSFPTAGTGTGETQYF
j_call: TRBJ2-5
v_call: TRBV28
d_call: TRBD1
clone_size: NA

cdr3_nt: TGCGCCAGCAGCTTGGATCTCGGGAGCTACACCGGGGAGCTGTTTTTT
cdr3_aa: CASSLDLGSYTGELFF
j_call: TRBJ2-2
v_call: TRBV5-1
d_call: NA
clone_size: NA

cdr3_nt: TGTGCCAGCAGCTCTTCTTTAGCGGGAGGGGCCAAAACCGAGCAGTACTTC
cdr3_aa: CASSSSLAGGAKTEQYF
j_call: TRBJ2-7
v_call: TRBV7-6
d_call: TRBD2
clone_size: NA

cdr3_nt: TGTGCCAGCAGCCCCCCCAGCGACTACACCGGGGAGCTGTTTTTT
cdr3_aa: CASSPPSDYTGELFF
j_call: TRBJ2-2
v_call: TRBV5-4
d_call: NA
clone_size: NA

cdr3_nt: TGCAGCGTTGAGTTCGCGGGAGCAGGCTACGAGCAGTACTTC
cdr3_aa: CSVEFAGAGYEQYF
j_call: TRBJ2-7
v_call: TRBV29-1
d_call: TRBD2
clone_size: NA

cdr3_nt: TGTGCCAGCAGCTTGGCGGGGCGGCACATTCAGTACTTC
cdr3_aa: CASSLAGRHIQYF
j_call: TRBJ2-4
v_call: TRBV5-6
d_call: NA
clone_size: NA

cdr3_nt: TGTGCCAGCAGCTCGCGAACCGGGACGGCCAATCAGCCCCAGCATTTT
cdr3_aa: CASSSRTGTANQPQHF
j_call: TRBJ1-5
v_call: TRBV21-1
d_call: NA
clone_size: NA

cdr3_nt: TGCAGTGCTAGAGACGGCTACGAGCAGTACTTC
cdr3_aa: CSARDGYEQYF
j_call: TRBJ2-7
v_call: TRBV20-1
d_call: NA
clone_size: few

cdr3_nt: TGCAGCGTGACCCGCCGAGACAGGGGCCACGAGCAGTACTTC
cdr3_aa: CSVTRRDRGHEQYF
j_call: TRBJ2-7
v_call: TRBV29-1
d_call: TRBD1
clone_size: NA

cdr3_nt: TGCAGTCCCAGGGGGGGTCAGCCCCAGCATTTT
cdr3_aa: CSPRGGQPQHF
j_call: TRBJ1-5
v_call: TRBV20-1
d_call: TRBD1
clone_size: NA

cdr3_nt: TGTGCCGGGACAGAGAACACTGAAGCTTTCTTT
cdr3_aa: CAGTENTEAFF
j_call: TRBJ1-1
v_call: TRBV2
d_call: TRBD1
clone_size: NA